Each of the 23 T cell receptor beta chains below was sequenced from the same sample in a study of T cells after yellow fever vaccination (dated by TCRdb to the late 2010s). The treatment or condition label, read with the paper, signifies: live attenuated yellow fever vaccine strain. Libraries were prepared through 5' RACE. The listed sequencing device is Illumina NovaSeq 6000. TCRdb cleaned the public reads at Q25 with fastp, built clones with MiXCR and kept in-frame beta chains. Rows merge per CDR3 protein into single entries with the most common DNA and genes. The sample table shows approximately 90,000 distinct CDR3 sequences, and around 5.8% are seen once. The ten largest clones take up approximately 39% of the sample. This material consisted of CD8+ T cells sorted from PBMCs, taken 10 days after the yellow fever booster vaccination. The receptors here all came from a man younger than 30 who received the YFV17D yellow fever vaccine.

This clonotype was seen at least ten times. V and J are TRBV7-9 and TRBJ2-2; D is unresolved. The CDR3 consists of 12 residues. Trimming pared 1 base from V and 6 bases from J, leaving 3 bases between. The germline V gene has CDR1 SEHNR and CDR2 FQNEAQ (reference sequence). The CDR3 DNA sequence: TGTGCCAGCAGCTTAGAGGCCGGGGAGCTGTTTTTT. Protein sequence: CASSLEAGELFF.

V and J are TRBV6-1 and TRBJ2-5; maybe TRBD1 (6 bases). CDR3 length equals 16 residues. The germline V gene has CDR1 MNHNS and CDR2 SASEGT. The V and J ends lost 6 bases and 1 base respectively, with 18 bases between them. Written as DNA, the CDR3 is TGTGCCAGCAGCCTCAGTCCGGGACACATCCAAGAGACCCAGTACTTC. Translated, it gives CASSLSPGHIQETQYF.

In this sample, this clonotype turned up a few times. Written as DNA, the CDR3 is TGTGCCAGCAGGAGTACAGTGCAGCGTACTGGAAACACCATATATTTT. Translating gives CASRSTVQRTGNTIYF. This chain joins TRBV12-3 or TRBV12-4 and TRBJ1-3; D remains ambiguous. This CDR3 spans 16 amino acids. With 6 bases removed from V and 2 bases from J, the gap between germline ends came to 17 bases.

V and J are TRBV9 and TRBJ1-1; D is ambiguous. Germline V CDR1 and CDR2: SGDLS, YYNGEE. This CDR3 contains 13 residues. V was cut by 4 bases and J by 8 bases, with 15 bases left in between. Written as DNA, the CDR3 is TGTGCCAGCAGCACTAGCACCGGCCACGAAGCTTTCTTT. It is translated as CASSTSTGHEAFF.

This clonotype was recorded a few times. The rearrangement links TRBV7-9 to TRBJ2-3; 11 nucleotides line up with TRBD2. The CDR3 loop spans 18 amino acids. Looked up from germline, CDR1 is SEHNR and CDR2 is FQNEAQ (reference sequence). Trimming removed 5 bases from V and 5 bases from J; junction bases left unmatched: 15. The CDR3 DNA sequence: TGTGCCAGCAGCCCAAACCCCTCTAGCGGGGGGCGCGGAGATACGCAGTATTTT. This gives the protein CASSPNPSSGGRGDTQYF.

This clonotype was detected only a few times. The CDR3 coding sequence is TGTGCCAGCAGTTACGAATGGGGAGACGTTTACAATGAGCAGTTCTTC. This gives the protein CASSYEWGDVYNEQFF. The chain is built from TRBV6-2 or TRBV6-3 and TRBJ2-1; perhaps TRBD2 as D (5 bases). This CDR3 has 16 residues. Germline loops: CDR1 MNHEY, CDR2 SVGEGT. V lost 2 bases to trimming and J lost 4 bases, with 15 bases between them.

This clonotype came up many times. The rearrangement joins TRBV6-5 to TRBJ2-2; D tentatively reads TRBD1 or TRBD2 (5 bases each). The germline V gene encodes CDR1 MNHEY and CDR2 SVGAGI. The CDR3 sequence is 16 residues long. The V end was cut by 2 bases, the J end by 2 bases, with 12 bases between. CDR3 in amino acids: CASSYGSGANTGELFF. For the CDR3, the DNA is TGTGCCAGCAGTTACGGTTCCGGGGCAAACACCGGGGAGCTGTTTTTT.

This clonotype was seen ten or more times. The V call is TRBV4-1, the J call TRBJ1-5; no clear D gene. The CDR3 runs 18 residues. V lost 0 bases, J lost 0 bases, and 15 bases lay in between. CDR1 MGHRA and CDR2 YSYEKL come from the germline V gene. This CDR3 is CASSQDVQAMYSNQPQHF. The CDR3 region has the DNA TGCGCCAGCAGCCAAGACGTCCAGGCGATGTATAGCAATCAGCCCCAGCATTTT.

This clonotype was detected only a few times. The chain employs TRBV2 and TRBJ1-2, with D possibly TRBD1 on 6 matching bases. The length of the CDR3 is 17 residues. V lost 7 bases to trimming and J lost 2 bases, with 23 bases between them. Looked up from germline, CDR1 is SNHLY and CDR2 is FYNNEI. CDR3 sequence (DNA): TGTGCCAGCACTCCCACCGGGACACCTCCGCCGAACTATGGCTACACCTTC. Protein product: CASTPTGTPPPNYGYTF. The whole variable domain, remainder taken from reference TRBV2 and TRBJ1-2, is EPEVTQTPSHQVTQMGQEVILRCVPISNHLYFYWYRQILGQKVEFLVSFYNNEISEKSEIFDDQFSVERPDGSNFTLKIRSTKLEDSAMYFCASTPTGTPPPNYGYTFGSGTRLTVV.

This rearrangement joins TRBV25-1 to TRBJ1-1; D remains unclear. V lost 6 bases, J lost 0 bases, and 5 bases lay in between. This CDR3 has 12 amino acids. CDR1 is MGHDK and CDR2 is SYGVNS in the germline V gene. The DNA for the CDR3 is TGTGCCAGCAGGGCGGTGAACACTGAAGCTTTCTTT. Translating it yields CASRAVNTEAFF.

This clonotype was seen only a few times. The chain joins TRBV5-1 to TRBJ1-1, with no clear D. The germline V gene encodes CDR1 SGHRS and CDR2 YFSETQ. Trimming stripped 6 bases from V and 1 base from J, with 13 bases between. This CDR3 region has 14 residues. The CDR3 DNA sequence: TGCGCCAGCACCGACCGGACGGCGAACACTGAAGCTTTCTTT. This encodes CASTDRTANTEAFF.

This clonotype has more than one count but fewer than ten. The chain joins TRBV6-5 to TRBJ1-5, with 7 bases fitting TRBD1. Germline CDR1 and CDR2: MNHEY and SVGAGI. The CDR3 totals 14 residues. V lost 2 bases and J lost 4; bases outside the gene matches: 2. The CDR3 coding sequence is TGTGCCAGCAGTTACCGGACAGGAAATCAGCCCCAGCATTTT. Its translation is CASSYRTGNQPQHF.

This clonotype was recorded a few times. The chain recombines TRBV6-5 with TRBJ2-3, with TRBD2 as a possible D gene (6 bases). Trimming took 2 bases from V and 2 from J, leaving 8 bases between them. This CDR3 comprises 14 residues. The germline CDR1 and CDR2 sequences are MNHEY and SVGAGI. CDR3 sequence: CASSYAGLTDTQYF. CDR3 coding DNA: TGTGCCAGCAGTTACGCGGGGCTCACAGATACGCAGTATTTT.

There are a few counts of this clonotype. The rearrangement uses TRBV6-5 and TRBJ1-5, with D perhaps matching TRBD1 (5 bases). Per the germline V gene, CDR1 is MNHEY and CDR2 is SVGAGI. The CDR3 contains 13 residues. The ends were cut back, 6 bases at V and 9 bases at J, with 15 bases in the middle. Here the CDR3 reads CASRWASGTPQHF. The CDR3 coding sequence is TGTGCCAGCAGGTGGGCCTCGGGGACGCCCCAGCATTTT.

This sequence joins TRBV7-9 and TRBJ2-7, with 7 bases matching TRBD2. Trimming took 4 bases from V and 4 from J; bases not matched to a gene: 13. There are 16 residues in the CDR3. Germline V gives CDR1 SEHNR, CDR2 FQNEAQ (reference sequence). This chain's CDR3 is CASSSSGGGEPYEQYV. The CDR3 region has the DNA TGTGCCAGCAGCTCCTCGGGGGGAGGGGAGCCATACGAGCAGTACGTC.

This clonotype was observed a handful of times. The chain couples TRBV4-3 to TRBJ1-2; no definite D call. V lost 4 bases to trimming and J lost 3 bases, with 15 bases between them. The CDR3 contains 15 residues. CDR1 and CDR2 from the germline V gene are LGHNA and YSLEER. CDR3 protein: CASSPTTETYYGYTF. The CDR3 coding sequence is TGCGCCAGCAGCCCCACAACAGAGACTTACTATGGCTACACCTTC.

This chain uses TRBV4-3 with TRBJ2-3, with 7 bases fitting TRBD2. The CDR3 sequence is 13 residues long. Trimming removed 3 bases from V and 15 bases from J; junction bases left unmatched: 12. CDR1 and CDR2 from the germline V gene are LGHNA and YSLEER. This chain's CDR3 is CASSHLSGDSLYF. In DNA, the CDR3 is TGCGCCAGCAGCCACCTCAGCGGGGATTCATTATATTTT.

This clonotype was picked up many times. This chain connects TRBV4-3 to TRBJ2-6; D is uncertain. CDR1 is LGHNA and CDR2 is YSLEER in the germline V gene. The CDR3 extends over 16 amino acids. Deletions cut 0 bases from V and 1 base from J, with 7 bases between. The CDR3 loop reads CASSQDLGSGANVLTF. The DNA for the CDR3 is TGCGCCAGCAGCCAAGATCTTGGGTCTGGGGCCAACGTCCTGACTTTC.

The J gene is TRBJ1-1, the V gene TRBV7-2; D may be TRBD1 (5 bases). The V gene's germline CDR1 is SGHTA and CDR2 FQGNSA. The CDR3 is 16 amino acids. Trimming took 6 bases from V and 2 from J, leaving 19 bases between them. CDR3 protein: CASSSGYRHRNTEAFF. The CDR3 bases are TGTGCCAGCAGTTCAGGGTACAGGCACAGAAACACTGAAGCTTTCTTT.

The gene calls are TRBV18 and TRBJ1-2, with a possible D match to TRBD1 (5 bases). The CDR3 runs to 15 residues. The V gene's germline CDR1 is KGHSH and CDR2 LQKENI. V was cut by 2 bases and J by 0 bases, with 10 bases left in between. CDR3 DNA sequence: TGTGCCAGCTCACCAGGGGCAGCTCCTAACTATGGCTACACCTTC. Protein sequence: CASSPGAAPNYGYTF.

This clonotype has ten or more counts. V is TRBV7-9 and J is TRBJ2-7; D not certain. CDR1 SEHNR and CDR2 FQNEAQ come from the germline V gene (reference sequence). Trimming took 9 bases from V and 2 from J, leaving 14 bases between them. The CDR3 covers 13 residues. The CDR3 sequence is CASHGEQTYEQYF. CDR3 bases: TGTGCCAGTCACGGAGAGCAGACCTACGAGCAGTACTTC.

The chain joins TRBV7-2 to TRBJ2-7, with TRBD2 as a possible D gene (7 bases). Germline V gene lookup returns CDR1 SGHTA and CDR2 FQGNSA. V was clipped by 2 bases and J by 0 bases, with 11 bases between them. This CDR3 has 15 amino acids. CDR3 protein: CASSLRGGRSYEQYF. CDR3 DNA sequence: TGTGCCAGCAGCTTAAGGGGGGGGCGCTCCTACGAGCAGTACTTC.

This clonotype was observed many times. V usage is TRBV7-2 and J usage is TRBJ2-4, with TRBD2 identical over 10 bases. V dropped 1 base and J dropped 8; count of bases not matched to a gene: 5. CDR1 SGHTA and CDR2 FQGNSA come from the germline V gene. The CDR3 consists of 15 residues. The CDR3 region is CASSLGAGGLDIQYF. CDR3 DNA: TGTGCCAGCAGCTTAGGAGCGGGGGGGCTCGACATTCAGTACTTC. Together with reference TRBV7-2 and TRBJ2-4, the CDR3 gives the full variable domain: GAGVSQSPSNKVTEKGKDVELRCDPISGHTALYWYRQSLGQGLEFLIYFQGNSAPDKSGLPSDRFSAERTGGSVSTLTIQRTQQEDSAVYLCASSLGAGGLDIQYFGAGTRLSVL.